This entry lists 27 T cell receptor beta chains sequenced from one sample in a study of blood T cells in healthy people across ages. A second roughly 7 to 11 cycle PCR used barcoded and J-beta primers. TCRdb analysed the 5' RACE reads with MiXCR anew, one entry per CDR3 protein. This table has 1.5 million to 2 million distinct CDR3 sequences, roughly two fifths appearing once. Sequenced: blood. Receptor source: a human donor in good health.

The chain combines TRBV11-1 with TRBJ2-1, with a tentative D call TRBD1 (6 bases). Germline lookup yields CDR1 SGHAT and CDR2 FQDESV (reference sequence). This CDR3 is built from 17 residues. The V end was cut by 11 bases, the J end by 7 bases, with 30 bases between. As DNA, the CDR3 is TGTGCCGGCATGAGCAGGGGTCCACGGGCTATACGGAATGAGCAGTTCTTC. Translation: CAGMSRGPRAIRNEQFF.

The chain couples TRBV13 to TRBJ2-3, with 14 bases fitting TRBD2. The CDR3 totals 16 residues. The germline CDR1 and CDR2 sequences are PRHDT and FYEKMQ (reference sequence). The V gene end was trimmed by 4 bases and the J gene end by 5 bases; junction bases not matched to a gene: 5. The CDR3 bases are TGTGCCAGCAGCTCGACTAGCGGGGGGGCGGGAGATACGCAGTATTTT. It yields the protein CASSSTSGGAGDTQYF. The full variable domain, rest sourced from reference TRBV13 and TRBJ2-3, is AAGVIQSPRHLIKEKRETATLKCYPIPRHDTVYWYQQGPGQDPQFLISFYEKMQSDKGSIPDRFSAQQFSDYHSELNMSSLELGDSALYFCASSSTSGGAGDTQYFGPGTRLTVL.

The chain has TRBV4-2 and TRBJ1-5; D gene ambiguous. The CDR3 is 16 amino acids. Germline CDR1 is LGHNA and CDR2 is YNFKEQ. V was cut by 0 bases and J by 3 bases, with 12 bases left in between. The CDR3: CASSQEIGQHNQPQHF. The CDR3 DNA reads TGTGCCAGCAGCCAAGAGATCGGCCAGCACAATCAGCCCCAGCATTTT.

V is TRBV24-1 and J is TRBJ2-7, with 9 positions matching TRBD1. The V and J ends lost 7 bases and 3 bases, in that order; junction bases with no gene match: 18. The CDR3 has 18 residues. The V gene's germline CDR1 is KGHDR and CDR2 SFDVKD. CDR3 in DNA: TGTGCCACCAGCCCCGCTGGCAACACCGGGACAGGGAACTACGAGCAGTACTTC. The encoded protein is CATSPAGNTGTGNYEQYF.

This clonotype was counted between two and nine times. V usage is TRBV12-3 or TRBV12-4 and J usage is TRBJ2-3; possibly TRBD2 for D (6 bases). CDR3 size: 16 residues. Between the trimmed V and J ends, which lost 5 bases and 3 bases, there was a span of 18 bases. CDR3 DNA: TGTGCCAGCAGTGCCTACTCTAGCGCGATAACAGATACGCAGTATTTT. Protein sequence: CASSAYSSAITDTQYF.

This clonotype has just a few counts. J is TRBJ1-2 and V is TRBV29-1; D remains ambiguous. Looked up from germline, CDR1 is SQVTM and CDR2 is ANQGSEA. V gave up 3 bases and J gave up 2 bases, with 7 bases separating them. The CDR3 contains 12 residues. The CDR3 loop reads CSVEGTNYGYTF. CDR3 sequence (DNA): TGCAGCGTTGAGGGTACCAACTATGGCTACACCTTC. The whole variable domain, filled in from reference TRBV29-1 and TRBJ1-2, reads SAVISQKPSRDICQRGTSLTIQCQVDSQVTMMFWYRQQPGQSLTLIATANQGSEATYESGFVIDKFPISRPNLTFSTLTVSNMSPEDSSIYLCSVEGTNYGYTFGSGTRLTVV.

The gene calls are TRBV6-6 and TRBJ2-5, with D maybe TRBD2 (7 bases). Trimming pared 6 bases from V and 5 bases from J, leaving 22 bases between. CDR1 is MNHNY, CDR2 SVGAGI, per germline (reference sequence). The CDR3 spans 16 residues. DNA for the CDR3: TGTGCCAGCAGGGACCCCTCTAGGGGGGGACGTGAGACCCAGTACTTC. This translates into CASRDPSRGGRETQYF.

Only a few counts were recorded for this clonotype. This sequence joins TRBV6-6 and TRBJ2-7, with TRBD2 matching over 7 bases. Unmatched junction bases numbered 2, after V lost 1 base and J lost 2 bases. Germline assignment: CDR1 MNHNY and CDR2 SVGAGI (reference sequence). This CDR3 region has 14 residues. CDR3 nucleotide sequence: TGTGCCAGCAGTTACTTAGCGGGCCCCTACGAGCAGTACTTC. Residues: CASSYLAGPYEQYF.

In its sample, this clonotype was seen a few times. The chain carries TRBV9 and TRBJ2-3; a possible D gene is TRBD2 (7 bases). This CDR3 spans 17 amino acids. Germline CDR1 is SGDLS and CDR2 is YYNGEE. Trimming pared 7 bases from V and 0 bases from J, leaving 21 bases between. As DNA, the CDR3 is TGTGCCAGCGGGGGGGGGCCAGAGACGACTAGCACAGATACGCAGTATTTT. Residues: CASGGGPETTSTDTQYF.

V usage is TRBV6-5 and J usage is TRBJ2-1; D ambiguous. The ends were cut back, 5 bases at V and 5 bases at J, with 19 bases in the middle. Germline assignment: CDR1 MNHEY and CDR2 SVGAGI. This CDR3 has 16 residues. The CDR3 nucleotides read TGTGCCAGCAGTACCCCTGACTCGGGCCCCCACAATGAGCAGTTCTTC. The encoded protein is CASSTPDSGPHNEQFF.

The chain couples TRBV5-5 to TRBJ1-1, with D tentatively TRBD1 (6 bases). CDR3 length: 15 residues. Per germline, CDR1 SGHKS and CDR2 YYEKEE (reference sequence). Trimming removed 1 base from V and 5 bases from J, with 15 bases in between. Here the CDR3 reads CASSLQWRGLTEAFF. DNA for the CDR3: TGTGCCAGCAGCTTGCAGTGGCGGGGGCTTACTGAAGCTTTCTTT.

In DNA, the CDR3 is TGTGCCACCAGTGATTCCCGGACTAGCGGGGATGAGCAGTTCTTC. Translated, it gives CATSDSRTSGDEQFF. The rearrangement uses TRBV24-1 and TRBJ2-1; 12 bases map to TRBD2. This CDR3 region has 15 residues. V gave up 2 bases and J gave up 8 bases; unmatched junction bases: 3. Germline-derived CDR1 and CDR2 are KGHDR and SFDVKD.

The V gene is TRBV4-3, the J gene TRBJ1-5; no reliable D call. CDR1 and CDR2 (germline): LGHNA, YSLEER. The V end was cut by 0 bases, the J end by 6 bases, with 15 bases between. This CDR3 region has 16 residues. Written as DNA, the CDR3 is TGCGCCAGCAGCCAAGAGCGAATTCAAACCGGTCAGCCCCAGCATTTT. As protein: CASSQERIQTGQPQHF.

This clonotype was detected a few times. The genes are TRBV27 and TRBJ1-2; D may be TRBD1 (5 bases). Germline V gene sequence: CDR1 MNHEY, CDR2 SMNVEV (reference sequence). V dropped 5 bases and J dropped 0 bases, with 16 bases sitting between them. CDR3 length: 16 amino acids. CDR3: CASSDGQAPTNYGYTF. The DNA for the CDR3 is TGTGCCAGCAGTGACGGACAAGCACCTACTAACTATGGCTACACCTTC.

This chain uses TRBV9 with TRBJ2-3; D not certain. V shed 4 bases and J shed 4 bases, with 13 bases lying between them. The CDR3 is 14 residues long. Germline V gives CDR1 SGDLS, CDR2 YYNGEE. CDR3 in amino acids: CASSPRPASDTQYF. The CDR3 DNA follows: TGTGCCAGCAGCCCGCGCCCAGCGTCAGATACGCAGTATTTT.

The genes are TRBV29-1 and TRBJ2-1; D is perhaps TRBD2 (6 bases). The J call may be faulty, since TRBJ2-7 better matches the DNA end. Germline lookup yields CDR1 SQVTM and CDR2 ANQGSEA. This CDR3 spans 18 amino acids. The CDR3 reads CSVEIKNFGGTIYNEQYF. The CDR3 DNA sequence: TGCAGCGTTGAAATTAAAAATTTTGGGGGGACCATCTACAATGAGCAGTACTTC.

CDR3 sequence: CASSKSGTGAGELFF. The CDR3 DNA sequence: TGCGCCAGCAGCAAAAGTGGGACAGGGGCCGGGGAGCTGTTTTTT. The chain uses TRBV21-1 and TRBJ2-2; the table gives TRBD1 as D, unverified against the DNA. TRBV21-1 is recorded as a pseudogene. This CDR3 region has 15 residues.

In this sample, this clonotype turned up many times. The rearrangement joins TRBV20-1 to TRBJ2-7, with 7 bases that match TRBD1. This CDR3 is 15 amino acids long. The germline V gene has CDR1 DFQATT and CDR2 SNEGSKA (reference sequence). With 6 bases clipped from V and 4 bases from J, the junction kept 15 bases outside the gene matches. The chain's CDR3 is CSAYALQGSNYEQYF. The CDR3 bases are TGCAGTGCCTATGCATTACAGGGGTCCAATTACGAGCAGTACTTC.

This clonotype was observed once. CDR3 sequence: CASSLTRLVSYNEQFF. The CDR3 nucleotides read TGTGCCAGCAGTTTAACTAGACTTGTGTCCTACAATGAGCAGTTCTTC. J is TRBJ2-1 and V is TRBV12-3 or TRBV12-4, with D possibly TRBD2 on 5 matching bases. Trimming left V 2 bases short and J 1 base short, with 12 bases between. The CDR3 is 16 amino acids.

A few counts support this clonotype. V is TRBV6-2 or TRBV6-3 and J is TRBJ2-1, with D maybe TRBD1 (6 bases). The V and J ends lost 2 bases and 3 bases respectively, with 20 bases between them. Germline V gene sequence: CDR1 MNHEY, CDR2 SVGEGT. This CDR3 is 18 amino acids long. The CDR3: CASSYRRSTGINYNEQFF. The CDR3 nucleotides read TGTGCCAGCAGTTACCGCCGCTCCACAGGGATCAACTACAATGAGCAGTTCTTC.

This clonotype has at least ten counts. The chain joins TRBV20-1 to TRBJ2-7, with D possibly matching TRBD1 (6 bases). The germline V gene encodes CDR1 DFQATT and CDR2 SNEGSKA (reference sequence). This CDR3 is 14 amino acids long. V dropped 6 bases and J dropped 0 bases, with 15 bases sitting between them. The CDR3 nucleotides read TGCAGTGCGACCGGACAGCCCTTCTCCTACGAGCAGTACTTC. It is translated as CSATGQPFSYEQYF.

The chain recombines TRBV14 with TRBJ2-1; D unclear. This CDR3 is 13 amino acids long. V was cut by 1 base and J by 6 bases, with 7 bases left in between. CDR1 SGHDN and CDR2 FVKESK come from the germline V gene. CDR3 sequence: CASSQVEANEQFF. In DNA form, the CDR3 reads TGTGCCAGCAGCCAAGTGGAAGCCAATGAGCAGTTCTTC.

A few counts support this clonotype. The chain has TRBV6-2 or TRBV6-3 and TRBJ2-1, with D possibly matching TRBD1 (6 bases). Germline loops: CDR1 MNHEY, CDR2 SVGEGT. Trimming pared 5 bases from V and 5 bases from J, leaving 10 bases between. This CDR3 has 13 residues. CDR3 region: CASSRTEDNEQFF. The CDR3 DNA sequence: TGTGCCAGCAGTCGGACAGAAGACAATGAGCAGTTCTTC.

The table lists this clonotype with a few counts. The chain carries TRBV10-2 and TRBJ2-2, with D possibly being TRBD2 (6 bases). This CDR3 contains 16 residues. The V gene lost 3 bases and the J gene lost 4 bases, with 15 bases spanning the gap. The germline gives CDR1 WSHSY, CDR2 SAAADI. Here the CDR3 reads CASSDTLASSTGELFF. The DNA of the CDR3 is TGCGCCAGCAGTGATACGCTAGCGTCATCCACCGGGGAGCTGTTTTTT.

V is TRBV11-2 and J is TRBJ2-7; D is unresolved. The germline gives CDR1 SGHAT, CDR2 FQNNGV. The V gene lost 3 bases and the J gene lost 3 bases, with 9 bases spanning the gap. This CDR3 contains 13 residues. The DNA for the CDR3 is TGTGCCAGCAGCTTGGGTTTATGCTACGAGCAGTACTTC. Its protein product is CASSLGLCYEQYF.

The chain links TRBV7-6 to TRBJ2-1; 10 nucleotides match TRBD1. The CDR3 totals 17 residues. The germline V gene encodes CDR1 SGHVS and CDR2 FNYEAQ. Unmatched junction bases numbered 12, after V lost 3 bases and J lost 7 bases. The CDR3 here is CASSLGYRGQGLNEQFF. The DNA of the CDR3 is TGTGCCAGCAGCTTGGGGTACAGGGGACAGGGGCTTAATGAGCAGTTCTTC.

This chain connects TRBV19 to TRBJ2-7; TRBD1 agrees at 7 bases. Per germline, CDR1 LNHDA and CDR2 SQIVND (reference sequence). This CDR3 is 14 amino acids long. J gave up 7 bases and V 4 bases, and 10 bases lay outside the gene matches. This CDR3 reads CASSTTGLLGEQYF. CDR3 nucleotide sequence: TGTGCCAGTAGTACGACAGGGCTCCTAGGGGAGCAGTACTTC.